This T cell receptor (beta chain) derives from a study of blood T cells in healthy people across ages. Notes on the study in general: Compared with aged donors, long-lived donors showed fewer expanded clones, suggesting selection. With naive T cell percentage, TCR beta diversity showed a strong correlation.

A word on this clonotype: Antigen: not known.

V dropped 6 bases and J dropped 4; count of bases not matched to a gene: 6. This CDR3 is 14 amino acids long. For the second PCR, which ran for about 6 to 11 cycles, a sample-barcoded 5' primer and a J-beta primer mix were used. TCRdb reanalysed the 5' RACE reads using MiXCR and keeps one entry per CDR3 protein. The table shows some 760,000 distinct CDR3 sequences, with 20% to 25% occurring only once. Separately, the same data were catalogued under a study of T cells of mothers and their children. That work adds: Three healthy Caucasian mothers and their six children were the donors. Slightly higher, non-significant overlap characterized related mother-child pairs relative to unrelated pairs.

The chain employs TRBV12-3 or TRBV12-4 and TRBJ2-3, with TRBD1 identical over 8 bases. The sequencing input was blood. The clonotype was recovered from a boy aged 5-17 years in good health. The CDR3 bases are TGTGCCAGCAGGGGACAGGCCGATCCAGATACGCAGTATTTT. It yields the protein CASRGQADPDTQYF.